Following are 22 T cell receptor beta chains from one sample sequenced in a study of identical twins. From the 5' RACE reads, TCRdb called clonotypes with MiXCR, one entry per CDR3 protein. Counted here are hundreds of thousands of distinct CDR3 sequences, around a sixth occurring once; the ten biggest clones make up approximately 14%. The same data also contributed to another study, on T cells expressing NK-cell markers.

Sequenced: PBMCs. The receptors come from a woman under 30 in good health.

This clonotype was recorded a few times. The chain couples TRBV6-5 to TRBJ2-3; 12 bases line up with TRBD2. Trimming removed 2 bases from V and 2 bases from J; junction bases left unmatched: 8. CDR1 is MNHEY and CDR2 is SVGAGI in the germline V gene. The CDR3 consists of 18 residues. The CDR3 DNA reads as TGTGCCAGCAGTTACACGGTCGCTAGCGGGAGGGCCACAGATACGCAGTATTTT. This sequence encodes CASSYTVASGRATDTQYF.

The chain couples TRBV12-3 or TRBV12-4 to TRBJ2-3; 13 bases agree with TRBD2. J lost 6 bases, V lost 6 bases, and 9 bases had no gene match. CDR3 size: 16 residues. Here the CDR3 reads CASRQTSGGPGDTQYF. In DNA form, the CDR3 reads TGTGCCAGCAGGCAGACTAGCGGGGGGCCAGGCGATACGCAGTATTTT.

This rearrangement joins TRBV7-2 to TRBJ2-7, with D tentatively TRBD2 (6 bases). Germline CDR1 reads SGHTA; CDR2 reads FQGNSA. This CDR3 contains 14 residues. V shed 1 base and J shed 3 bases, with 10 bases lying between them. The CDR3 sequence is CASSLGDLYYEQYF. The CDR3 DNA is TGTGCCAGCAGCTTAGGGGACTTATACTACGAGCAGTACTTC.

This clonotype was counted only a few times. The chain uses TRBV12-3 or TRBV12-4 and TRBJ2-3; 10 bases match TRBD2. The CDR3 runs to 16 residues. V trimming: 6 bases; J trimming: 5 bases; junction bases outside the gene matches: 11. The CDR3 loop reads CASRDGGTSDKDTQYF. The CDR3, as DNA: TGTGCCAGCAGGGACGGCGGGACTAGCGATAAAGATACGCAGTATTTT.

There are a few counts of this clonotype. The chain employs TRBV11-2 and TRBJ2-1; weak D call: TRBD1 (5 bases). Trimming removed 0 bases at V and 7 bases at J, with 13 bases between. The CDR3 spans 15 residues. Per the germline V gene, CDR1 is SGHAT and CDR2 is FQNNGV. The CDR3 DNA follows: TGTGCCAGCAGCTTAGAATGGGTAAGGGGTAATGAGCAGTTCTTC. This encodes CASSLEWVRGNEQFF.

This chain uses TRBV24-1 with TRBJ2-3; no clear D. The CDR3 contains 14 residues. The germline V gene has CDR1 KGHDR and CDR2 SFDVKD. V was cut by 5 bases and J by 5 bases, with 13 bases left in between. The CDR3 protein is CATSAPDPGDTQYF. CDR3 nucleotides: TGTGCCACCAGTGCCCCAGATCCTGGAGATACGCAGTATTTT.

The chain links TRBV4-3 to TRBJ2-1; possible D gene TRBD2, 6 bases. V lost 1 base, J lost 4 bases, and 14 bases lay in between. Germline CDR1 LGHNA, CDR2 YSLEER. The CDR3 is 16 residues long. CDR3 amino acids: CASSQGLWDSYNEQFF. The CDR3 DNA follows: TGCGCCAGCAGCCAAGGTTTATGGGACTCTTACAATGAGCAGTTCTTC.

The J gene is TRBJ1-2, the V gene TRBV12-3 or TRBV12-4; maybe TRBD1 (6 bases). V was pared by 3 bases and J by 0 bases, with 8 bases between. The CDR3 contains 14 residues. The CDR3 here is CASSFGGPNYGYTF. The DNA of the CDR3 is TGTGCCAGCAGTTTTGGGGGCCCTAACTATGGCTACACCTTC.

This clonotype was counted a few times. This chain joins TRBV19 and TRBJ1-1; 10 nucleotides agree with TRBD1. Unmatched junction bases numbered 7, after V lost 7 bases and J lost 8 bases. Germline V lookup: CDR1 LNHDA, CDR2 SQIVND (reference sequence). The CDR3 has 13 amino acids. DNA for the CDR3: TGTGCCAGTAAGACAGGGGGCGGTTTCGAAGCTTTCTTT. This codes for CASKTGGGFEAFF. The entire variable domain, with the rest obtained from reference TRBV19 and TRBJ1-1, is as follows: DGGITQSPKYLFRKEGQNVTLSCEQNLNHDAMYWYRQDPGQGLRLIYYSQIVNDFQKGDIAEGYSVSREKKESFPLTVTSAQKNPTAFYLCASKTGGGFEAFFGQGTRLTVV.

V and J are TRBV24-1 and TRBJ2-7; D assignment may be TRBD1 or TRBD2 (5 bases each). Germline V CDR1 and CDR2: KGHDR, SFDVKD. CDR3 length equals 19 residues. V was trimmed by 4 bases and J by 0 bases, leaving 24 bases between them. CDR3 protein: CATSDWGPNVGVTSYEQYF. CDR3 nucleotides: TGTGCCACCAGTGACTGGGGACCGAATGTCGGGGTTACCTCCTACGAGCAGTACTTC.

This chain joins TRBV20-1 and TRBJ2-7; tentatively, D is TRBD1 (5 bases). This CDR3 region has 17 residues. The ends were cut back, 1 base at V and 0 bases at J, with 19 bases in the middle. CDR1 DFQATT and CDR2 SNEGSKA come from the germline V gene (reference sequence). The CDR3 nucleotides are TGCAGTGCTAGAGGAGTAGGATCGGACACCAGCTCCTACGAGCAGTACTTC. This gives the protein CSARGVGSDTSSYEQYF.

This rearrangement joins TRBV5-1 to TRBJ2-7, with D possibly being TRBD2 (6 bases). The CDR3 extends over 15 amino acids. Looked up from germline, CDR1 is SGHRS and CDR2 is YFSETQ. The V end lost 2 bases, the J end lost 0 bases, and 12 bases lay between the germline ends. The CDR3 DNA reads as TGCGCCAGCAGCTTACAGCGGGCCCGCTCCTACGAGCAGTACTTC. Translation gives CASSLQRARSYEQYF.

This clonotype was detected only a few times. CDR3 DNA: TGCAGTGCTGCCCGTGGGTTCACAGATACGCAGTATTTT. Translated: CSAARGFTDTQYF. V is TRBV20-1 and J is TRBJ2-3; D remains unclear. The V end was cut by 5 bases, the J end by 2 bases, with 11 bases between. CDR1 is DFQATT and CDR2 is SNEGSKA in the germline V gene (reference sequence). The CDR3 extends over 13 amino acids.

This clonotype was detected a few times. The V call is TRBV10-3, the J call TRBJ2-7; D is unclear. Germline assignment: CDR1 ENHRY and CDR2 SYGVKD. V lost 0 bases and J 5 bases, leaving 20 bases between the germline ends. The CDR3 is 17 residues long. The CDR3 DNA is TGTGCCATCAGTGAGTCAAAGAAAAGGGAACTTGTGGACGAGCAGTACTTC. This translates into CAISESKKRELVDEQYF.

The chain uses TRBV12-3 or TRBV12-4 and TRBJ2-3; 8 bases agree with TRBD1. V was clipped by 5 bases and J by 0 bases; unmatched bases: 7. The CDR3 contains 16 residues. The DNA of the CDR3 is TGTGCCAGCAGTCCGCCGGGACAGGAGAGCACAGATACGCAGTATTTT. This gives the protein CASSPPGQESTDTQYF.

This clonotype was recorded a few times. The chain combines TRBV6-4 with TRBJ1-2; perhaps TRBD1 as D (5 bases). The V gene's germline CDR1 is MRHNA and CDR2 SNTAGT. V was trimmed by 6 bases and J by 5 bases, leaving 19 bases between them. This CDR3 contains 15 residues. CDR3 sequence reads: CASSALSGASYGYTF. As DNA, the CDR3 is TGTGCCAGCAGCGCATTAAGCGGGGCCTCTTATGGCTACACCTTC.

This chain links TRBV2 with TRBJ2-3; 11 positions match TRBD2. V dropped 3 bases and J dropped 12; count of bases not matched to a gene: 2. Germline lookup yields CDR1 SNHLY and CDR2 FYNNEI. This CDR3 spans 12 amino acids. In DNA, the CDR3 is TGTGCCAGCAGTGATAGCGGGGGGGGCCAGTATTTT. It yields the protein CASSDSGGGQYF.

This chain uses TRBV5-6 with TRBJ2-3, with D perhaps being TRBD1 or TRBD2 (5 bases each). Germline assignment: CDR1 SGHDT and CDR2 YYEEEE. Trimming took 1 base from V and 7 from J, leaving 10 bases between them. The CDR3 has 13 residues. The CDR3 is CASSLSWGYTQYF. CDR3 in DNA: TGTGCCAGCAGCTTGTCGTGGGGGTATACGCAGTATTTT.

This sequence joins TRBV3-1 and TRBJ2-7, with 10 bases lining up with TRBD2. With V trimmed by 0 bases and J by 1 base, 6 bases remained unmatched. Germline V lookup: CDR1 LGHDT, CDR2 YNNKEL (reference sequence). This CDR3 comprises 17 residues. The CDR3 sequence is CASSQELAGPTSYEQYF. The CDR3 region has the DNA TGTGCCAGCAGCCAAGAACTAGCGGGACCTACGTCCTACGAGCAGTACTTC.

The chain couples TRBV5-1 to TRBJ2-2; 7 nucleotides line up with TRBD1. This CDR3 has 16 residues. The V and J ends lost 1 base and 1 base, in that order; junction bases with no gene match: 4. Germline-derived CDR1 and CDR2 are SGHRS and YFSETQ. The CDR3 loop reads CASSLWGTVNTGELFF. CDR3 DNA: TGCGCCAGCAGCTTGTGGGGGACAGTGAACACCGGGGAGCTGTTTTTT.

The V and J genes are TRBV13 and TRBJ1-2, with a possible D match to TRBD1 (5 bases). The V and J ends lost 3 bases and 8 bases respectively, with 16 bases between them. The germline V gene encodes CDR1 PRHDT and CDR2 FYEKMQ (reference sequence). The CDR3 is made up of 14 amino acids. CDR3 protein: CASSFWNGASGYTF. The CDR3 DNA reads TGTGCCAGCAGCTTTTGGAACGGGGCCTCCGGCTACACCTTC.

This clonotype was seen ten or more times. The chain is built from TRBV5-1 and TRBJ2-3; D may be TRBD2 (6 bases). The CDR3 contains 14 residues. Germline CDR1 reads SGHRS; CDR2 reads YFSETQ. The ends were cut back, 8 bases at V and 3 bases at J, with 16 bases in the middle. CDR3 DNA: TGCGCCAGTGTCGAGGGACTGGGGACAGATACGCAGTATTTT. The encoded protein is CASVEGLGTDTQYF.